Sequencing of this TCR beta chain was carried out in a study of blood T cell repertoires in COVID-19. CDR3 length equals 14 residues. Germline lookup yields CDR1 MRHNA and CDR2 SNTAGT. Trimming shortened V by 6 bases and J by 8 bases, and 17 bases separated the two germline ends. TCRdb's copy holds only in-frame clones and misses some; the assay was immunoSEQ multiplex PCR. Of about 250,000 clones detected, 70% to 90% appear once; the ten largest clones hold roughly 4%. The sequenced sample was PBMCs or T cells enriched from blood (not recorded which). The source of this sequence is a woman aged 25 to 39 who had recovered from COVID-19. This chain connects TRBV6-4 to TRBJ1-5, with a possible D match to TRBD1 (5 bases). The CDR3 protein is CASRVQEPDEPQHF. The CDR3 DNA is TGTGCCAGCAGAGTACAGGAGCCCGATGAGCCCCAGCATTTT.